This is a list of T cell receptor beta chains from one sample in a study of T-cell reconstitution after alpha-beta-depleted transplantation in children. A single record per CDR3 protein comes from TCRdb applying MiXCR to the PCR reads. The sample holds roughly 490,000 distinct CDR3 sequences, roughly 10% seen once. Sequenced material: PBMCs, mostly from graft donor cells, taken 180 days after TCRalphabeta/CD19-depleted stem cell transplant. These receptors were obtained from a female patient aged 2 to 10 who had a stem cell transplant for aplastic anemia, so the T cells may come from the graft donor. The CDR3 runs from the conserved cysteine through the conserved F or W. The D gene is left open where the match is weak. The size entry is marked missing in some rows and otherwise reads once, few, many or a size class.

d_gene: NA; abundance: NA; j_gene: TRBJ2-2; v_gene: TRBV7-9; CDR3aa: CASSLVSRLANTGELFF; CDR3nt: TGTGCCAGCAGCTTAGTTTCCCGTCTCGCGAACACCGGGGAGCTGTTTTTT
d_gene: NA; abundance: NA; j_gene: TRBJ1-1; v_gene: TRBV15; CDR3aa: CATSRGGRGRNTEAFF; CDR3nt: TGTGCCACCAGCAGAGGTGGGCGGGGACGGAACACTGAAGCTTTCTTT
d_gene: NA; abundance: many; j_gene: TRBJ2-1; v_gene: TRBV20-1; CDR3aa: CSARDLSASYNEQFF; CDR3nt: TGCAGTGCTAGAGATCTTAGCGCATCCTACAATGAGCAGTTCTTC
d_gene: NA; abundance: few; j_gene: TRBJ1-4; v_gene: TRBV6-6; CDR3aa: CATKTATNEKLFF; CDR3nt: TGTGCCACCAAGACAGCAACTAATGAAAAACTGTTTTTT
d_gene: NA; abundance: few; j_gene: TRBJ2-3; v_gene: TRBV20-1; CDR3aa: CSAESGYSTDTQYF; CDR3nt: TGCAGTGCTGAATCCGGGTATAGCACAGATACGCAGTATTTT
d_gene: NA; abundance: few; j_gene: TRBJ2-1; v_gene: TRBV5-1; CDR3aa: CASSQNRDGGCDEQFF; CDR3nt: TGCGCCAGCAGCCAAAACCGGGACGGCGGTTGCGATGAGCAGTTCTTC
d_gene: TRBD1; abundance: NA; j_gene: TRBJ2-1; v_gene: TRBV24-1; CDR3aa: CATSVQGARHEQFF; CDR3nt: TGTGCCACCAGTGTTCAGGGGGCGCGCCATGAGCAGTTCTTC
d_gene: TRBD1; abundance: few; j_gene: TRBJ2-5; v_gene: TRBV7-2; CDR3aa: CASSSGQGGQETQYF; CDR3nt: TGTGCCAGCAGCTCAGGACAGGGAGGTCAAGAGACCCAGTACTTC
d_gene: NA; abundance: few; j_gene: TRBJ2-1; v_gene: TRBV6-5; CDR3aa: CASSYQGQPNNEQFF; CDR3nt: TGTGCCAGCAGTTACCAAGGACAGCCAAACAATGAGCAGTTCTTC
d_gene: TRBD1; abundance: NA; j_gene: TRBJ2-7; v_gene: TRBV7-9; CDR3aa: CASSGTVREQYF; CDR3nt: TGTGCCAGCAGCGGGACAGTAAGAGAGCAGTACTTC
d_gene: NA; abundance: NA; j_gene: TRBJ2-5; v_gene: TRBV19; CDR3aa: CASSIAPLARGATQYF; CDR3nt: TGTGCCAGTAGTATAGCTCCCCTAGCGAGGGGAGCCACCCAGTACTTC
d_gene: TRBD2; abundance: NA; j_gene: TRBJ2-1; v_gene: TRBV20-1; CDR3aa: CSAGTARAGRNEQFF; CDR3nt: TGCAGTGCTGGTACGGCTAGAGCGGGAAGGAATGAGCAGTTCTTC
d_gene: NA; abundance: NA; j_gene: TRBJ2-1; v_gene: TRBV7-9; CDR3aa: CASLGGLAAGREQFF; CDR3nt: TGTGCCAGCCTGGGGGGGCTAGCTGCTGGAAGGGAGCAGTTCTTC
d_gene: TRBD2; abundance: NA; j_gene: TRBJ2-7; v_gene: TRBV5-1; CDR3aa: CASSPGLAGDEQYF; CDR3nt: TGCGCCAGCAGCCCGGGACTAGCGGGAGACGAGCAGTACTTC
d_gene: NA; abundance: few; j_gene: TRBJ1-5; v_gene: TRBV12-3/TRBV12-4; CDR3aa: CASTFGELMHQPQHF; CDR3nt: TGTGCCAGCACCTTCGGGGAGCTCATGCATCAGCCCCAGCATTTT
d_gene: NA; abundance: NA; j_gene: TRBJ2-6; v_gene: TRBV3-1; CDR3aa: CASSQVFSAGANVLTF; CDR3nt: TGTGCCAGCAGCCAAGTTTTTTCGGCCGGGGCCAACGTCCTGACTTTC
d_gene: TRBD2; abundance: few; j_gene: TRBJ2-1; v_gene: TRBV6-2/TRBV6-3; CDR3aa: CASSYPGLAGGRITGEQFF; CDR3nt: TGTGCCAGCAGTTACCCAGGACTAGCGGGAGGGAGGATAACGGGTGAGCAGTTCTTC
d_gene: NA; abundance: NA; j_gene: TRBJ2-1; v_gene: TRBV3-1; CDR3aa: CASSQESYNEQFF; CDR3nt: TGTGCCAGCAGCCAAGAGTCCTACAATGAGCAGTTCTTC
d_gene: NA; abundance: many; j_gene: TRBJ2-5; v_gene: TRBV18; CDR3aa: CASSPSVRLETQYF; CDR3nt: TGTGCCAGCTCACCCTCGGTACGTCTAGAGACCCAGTACTTC
d_gene: NA; abundance: few; j_gene: TRBJ2-1; v_gene: TRBV9; CDR3aa: CASSVDNHEQFF; CDR3nt: TGTGCCAGCAGCGTAGACAATCATGAGCAGTTCTTC
d_gene: TRBD1; abundance: many; j_gene: TRBJ2-3; v_gene: TRBV4-3; CDR3aa: CASSQPQWGQLPDTQYF; CDR3nt: TGCGCCAGCAGCCAACCCCAATGGGGACAGCTCCCAGATACGCAGTATTTT
d_gene: NA; abundance: many; j_gene: TRBJ1-5; v_gene: TRBV28; CDR3aa: CASSSDSFVGNQPQHF; CDR3nt: TGTGCCAGCAGTTCCGACAGTTTTGTGGGCAATCAGCCCCAGCATTTT
d_gene: NA; abundance: NA; j_gene: TRBJ1-2; v_gene: TRBV3-1; CDR3aa: CASSQDPVPYGYTF; CDR3nt: TGTGCCAGCAGCCAAGATCCGGTTCCCTATGGCTACACCTTC